This T cell receptor beta chain was found in a study of cytomegalovirus exposure and HLA in healthy donors. Overall study: As an earlier analysis found, 150 million to 200 million T cells yielded about 120 million unique TCR beta sequences.

The CDR3 totals 16 residues. Trimming at V came to 6 bases and at J to 4 bases, leaving 12 bases not matched to a gene. CDR1 SGHDT and CDR2 YYEEEE come from the germline V gene. Study observations and caveats: There were reportedly fewer N-insertions in an Asian-associated ancestry cluster than the approximately 670-donor mean, in a later analysis.

In the PCR, 60 Vbeta and 13 Jbeta primers were used. Sequencing was performed with immunoSEQ multiplex PCR; in TCRdb, only in-frame clones are kept and a portion is missing. The table records about 120,000 clones, approximately 76% of them present only once. Worth noting for this clone: Its antigen remains unidentified.

Healthy people donating bone marrow made up the donors. The TCR sequence derives from a middle-aged man in good health and CMV-seropositive. Sample: PBMCs. V gene TRBV5-6 combines with J gene TRBJ1-1; TRBD1 agrees at 10 bases. The CDR3 spells CASTIPGQGLVTEAFF. DNA of the CDR3: TGTGCCAGCACCATCCCGGGACAGGGGTTGGTCACTGAAGCTTTCTTT.